These T cell receptor beta chains were read from a single sample in a study of T-cell memory formation after mild COVID-19. TCRdb reprocessed the 5' RACE reads with MiXCR, giving one entry per CDR3 protein. Here the sample spans about 160,000 distinct CDR3 sequences, around a third being singletons. Material: PBMCs or a T cell subset sorted from them (not recorded which). These receptor sequences come from an adult woman who had mild COVID-19 (a few samples of this study predate the infection). Cell type and time point are not known. Both conserved end residues are part of each CDR3. The D gene is left open where the match is weak. Only part of the rows carry a size: once, few, many, or a class if the clone is expanded.

NA	TRBJ2-4	TRBD2	TRBV12-3/TRBV12-4	CASSPTSGSNIQYF	TGTGCCAGCAGTCCGACTAGCGGGAGTAACATTCAGTACTTC
NA	TRBJ2-7	TRBD2	TRBV6-1	CASTEGSGVGWAYEQYF	TGTGCCAGCACCGAAGGGAGCGGGGTCGGGTGGGCCTACGAGCAGTACTTC
NA	TRBJ2-1	NA	TRBV4-2	CASSQASTGIHEQFF	TGTGCCAGCAGCCAAGCTTCTACGGGGATTCATGAGCAGTTCTTC
NA	TRBJ2-2	NA	TRBV3-1	CASSQGVRNTGELFF	TGTGCCAGCAGCCAAGGTGTACGGAACACCGGGGAGCTGTTTTTT
NA	TRBJ1-2	NA	TRBV19	CARVRAGETGGYTF	TGTGCCCGAGTAAGGGCAGGGGAGACGGGAGGCTACACCTTC
few	TRBJ2-3	TRBD1	TRBV5-1	CASSPTGQAITDTQYF	TGCGCCAGCAGCCCAACGGGACAGGCGATCACAGATACGCAGTATTTT
NA	TRBJ2-7	NA	TRBV20-1	CSARDPRDHEQYF	TGCAGTGCTAGAGACCCCAGGGACCACGAGCAGTACTTC
few	TRBJ2-1	TRBD2	TRBV12-3/TRBV12-4	CASSRSGATSYNEQFF	TGTGCCAGCAGTCGTAGCGGGGCCACTTCCTACAATGAGCAGTTCTTC
few	TRBJ1-5	TRBD1	TRBV6-5	CASSWDRGGQPQHF	TGTGCCAGCAGTTGGGACAGGGGAGGGCAGCCCCAGCATTTT
few	TRBJ1-5	NA	TRBV18	CASSLQGRDQPQHF	TGTGCCAGCTCACTACAGGGCCGGGATCAGCCCCAGCATTTT
few	TRBJ1-6	TRBD1	TRBV7-2	CASSLGTGSSAPLHF	TGTGCCAGCAGCCTCGGGACAGGGTCATCGGCACCCCTCCACTTT
few	TRBJ2-7	NA	TRBV6-6	CASSYSTGTYEQYF	TGTGCCAGCAGTTACTCGACGGGGACCTACGAGCAGTACTTC
NA	TRBJ1-1	NA	TRBV20-1	CSATRTTRDTEAFF	TGCAGTGCTACCAGGACCACCAGGGACACTGAAGCTTTCTTT
NA	TRBJ2-7	NA	TRBV5-1	CASSFGKISTEPYEQYF	TGCGCCAGCAGCTTTGGAAAGATATCAACCGAACCCTACGAGCAGTACTTC
few	TRBJ1-1	NA	TRBV20-1	CSVRAAPDTEAFF	TGCAGTGTCCGGGCCGCCCCCGACACTGAAGCTTTCTTT
NA	TRBJ1-1	NA	TRBV30	CAWSDNTEAFF	TGTGCCTGGAGTGACAACACTGAAGCTTTCTTT
NA	TRBJ2-1	TRBD1	TRBV5-1	CASSTGDYYNEQFF	TGCGCCAGCAGTACAGGGGATTATTACAATGAGCAGTTCTTC
NA	TRBJ2-4	TRBD1	TRBV9	CASSGQGAAKNIQYF	TGTGCCAGCAGCGGACAGGGGGCTGCCAAAAACATTCAGTACTTC
few	TRBJ2-7	NA	TRBV6-5	CASRTQTDEQYF	TGTGCCAGCAGGACGCAGACCGACGAGCAGTACTTC
few	TRBJ2-7	NA	TRBV29-1	CSVEEVGDEQYF	TGCAGCGTTGAAGAGGTGGGAGACGAGCAGTACTTC